The rows below give T cell receptor beta chains drawn from one sample of a study of blood T cell repertoires in COVID-19. TCRdb's table, derived via immunoSEQ multiplex PCR, lists solely in-frame clones and lacks some. Here the sample spans 130,000 or so clones, about 82% being singletons. Sample: peripheral blood. These receptors were obtained from a man in his fifties or sixties with active or convalescent COVID-19. The CDR3 runs from the conserved cysteine through the conserved F or W. D genes are given only for firm matches. A row's size may be missing; if present it is once, few, many or a size class.

v_gene	j_gene	d_gene	abundance	CDR3aa	CDR3nt
TRBV12-3/TRBV12-4	TRBJ2-1	-	once	CASSSYSGEQFF	TGTGCCAGCAGTTCCTATTCGGGTGAGCAGTTCTTC
TRBV2	TRBJ2-1	TRBD2	-	CASSEREGGNEQFF	TGTGCCAGCAGTGAGCGGGAGGGAGGGAATGAGCAGTTCTTC
TRBV18	TRBJ1-2	TRBD1	-	CASSPGGRGLGGYTF	TGTGCCAGCTCACCAGGAGGCAGGGGGCTAGGAGGCTACACCTTC
TRBV6-5	TRBJ1-3	TRBD1	-	CASAPGQGLYTIYF	TGTGCCTCGGCGCCGGGACAGGGCTTATACACCATATATTTT
TRBV28	TRBJ2-2	TRBD2	-	CASRPAGETGELFF	TGTGCCAGCAGGCCGGCGGGGGAGACCGGGGAGCTGTTTTTT
TRBV5-5	TRBJ2-7	TRBD1	-	CASRPWTGGYEQYF	TGTGCCAGCAGGCCTTGGACAGGGGGTTACGAGCAGTACTTC
TRBV28	TRBJ2-1	TRBD2	-	CASSPAGATYNEQFF	TGTGCCAGCAGTCCGGCGGGAGCCACCTACAATGAGCAGTTCTTC
TRBV3-1/TRBV3-2	TRBJ2-1	-	-	CASSSEGTGAYNEQFF	TGTGCCAGCAGCAGTGAGGGGACTGGGGCATACAATGAGCAGTTCTTC
TRBV15	TRBJ1-5	TRBD1	-	CATSSPDRESQPQHF	TGTGCCACCAGCAGCCCGGACAGGGAGAGTCAGCCCCAGCATTTT
TRBV19	TRBJ1-1	-	-	CASSIDSSRVTEAFF	TGTGCCAGTAGTATAGATTCAAGTCGGGTCACTGAAGCTTTCTTT
TRBV7-2	TRBJ2-5	TRBD1	-	CASSLEGAGQETQYF	TGTGCCAGCAGCTTAGAGGGGGCGGGTCAAGAGACCCAGTACTTC
TRBV28	TRBJ2-7	-	-	CASSFPAAHARPYEQYF	TGTGCCAGCAGTTTCCCAGCGGCCCACGCACGACCCTACGAGCAGTACTTC
TRBV24-1	TRBJ1-2	-	once	CATSDRRSYGYTF	TGTGCCACCTCCGACAGGAGATCCTATGGCTACACCTTC
TRBV27	TRBJ2-6	-	once	CASSTGLYRANVLTF	TGTGCCAGCAGCACCGGACTCTACAGGGCCAACGTCCTGACTTTC
TRBV6-6	TRBJ2-4	TRBD1	-	CASSYAPTGGKNIQYF	TGTGCCAGCAGTTACGCCCCGACAGGGGGCAAAAACATTCAGTACTTC
TRBV7-3	TRBJ1-2	-	-	CASSPQGRTNYGYTF	TGTGCCAGCAGCCCCCAGGGCCGTACTAACTATGGCTACACCTTC
TRBV24-1	TRBJ2-3	-	-	CATSGYGTPSTDTQYF	TGTGCCACCAGCGGCTACGGGACTCCGAGTACAGATACGCAGTATTTT
TRBV11-3	TRBJ2-1	TRBD2	-	CASSSRTSGVSSYNEQFF	TGTGCCAGCAGCTCTCGGACTAGCGGGGTCAGCTCCTACAATGAGCAGTTCTTC
TRBV25-1	TRBJ2-7	-	-	CASSDTSTGGAYEQYF	TGTGCCAGCAGTGACACTTCTACAGGAGGGGCCTACGAGCAGTACTTC
TRBV7-2	TRBJ1-5	TRBD1	-	CASSRDRGRGQPQHF	TGTGCCAGCAGCCGGGACAGGGGCAGGGGGCAGCCCCAGCATTTT
TRBV5-1	TRBJ2-1	-	-	CASSNPTTSYNEQFF	TGCGCCAGCAGCAACCCGACTACCTCCTACAATGAGCAGTTCTTC
TRBV7-2	TRBJ2-1	TRBD2	-	CASSSLAGEGREQFF	TGTGCCAGCAGCTCCCTAGCGGGAGAAGGTCGTGAGCAGTTCTTC
TRBV7-3	TRBJ1-6	-	-	CASSLRANNSPLHF	TGTGCCAGCAGCTTAAGGGCCAACAATTCACCCCTCCACTTT